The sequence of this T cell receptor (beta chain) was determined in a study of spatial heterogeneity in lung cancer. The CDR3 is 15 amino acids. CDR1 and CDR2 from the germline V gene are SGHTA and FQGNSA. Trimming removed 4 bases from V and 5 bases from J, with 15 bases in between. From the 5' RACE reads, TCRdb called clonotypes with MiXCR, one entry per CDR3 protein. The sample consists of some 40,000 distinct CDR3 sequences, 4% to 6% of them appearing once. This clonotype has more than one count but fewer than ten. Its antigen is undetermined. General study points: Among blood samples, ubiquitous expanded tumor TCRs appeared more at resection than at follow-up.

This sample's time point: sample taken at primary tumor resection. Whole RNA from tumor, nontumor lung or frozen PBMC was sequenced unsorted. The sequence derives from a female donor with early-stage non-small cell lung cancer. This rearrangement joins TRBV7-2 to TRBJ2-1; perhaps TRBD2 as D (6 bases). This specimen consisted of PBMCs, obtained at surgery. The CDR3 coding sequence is TGTGCCAGCAGCTCACGCCGGGGGTCCCACAATGAGCAGTTCTTC. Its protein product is CASSSRRGSHNEQFF.